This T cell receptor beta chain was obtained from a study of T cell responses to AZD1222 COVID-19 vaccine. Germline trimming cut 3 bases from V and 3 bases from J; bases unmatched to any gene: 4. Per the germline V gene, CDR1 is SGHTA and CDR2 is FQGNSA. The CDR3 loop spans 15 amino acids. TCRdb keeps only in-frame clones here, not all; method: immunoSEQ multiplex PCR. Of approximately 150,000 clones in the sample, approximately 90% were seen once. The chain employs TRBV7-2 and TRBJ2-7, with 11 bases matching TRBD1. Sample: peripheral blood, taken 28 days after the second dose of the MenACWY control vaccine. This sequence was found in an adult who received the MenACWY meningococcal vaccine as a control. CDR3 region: CASSFSGQGVYEQYF. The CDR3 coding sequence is TGTGCCAGCAGCTTTTCGGGACAGGGGGTCTACGAGCAGTACTTC.